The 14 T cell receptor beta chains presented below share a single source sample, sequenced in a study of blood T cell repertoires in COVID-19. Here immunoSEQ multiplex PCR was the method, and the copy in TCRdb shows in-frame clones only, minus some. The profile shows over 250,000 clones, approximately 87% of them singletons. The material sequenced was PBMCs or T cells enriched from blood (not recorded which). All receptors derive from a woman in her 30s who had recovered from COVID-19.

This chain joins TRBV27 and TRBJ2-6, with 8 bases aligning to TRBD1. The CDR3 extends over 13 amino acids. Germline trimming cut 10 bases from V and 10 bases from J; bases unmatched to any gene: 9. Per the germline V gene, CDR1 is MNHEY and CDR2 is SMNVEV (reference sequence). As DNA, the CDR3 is TGTGCCACCCTCCAGGACAGGGTTAACGTCCTGACTTTC. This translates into CATLQDRVNVLTF. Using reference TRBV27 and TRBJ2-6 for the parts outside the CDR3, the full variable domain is EAQVTQNPRYLITVTGKKLTVTCSQNMNHEYMSWYRQDPGLGLRQIYYSMNVEVTDKGDVPEGYKVSRKEKRNFPLILESPSPNQTSLYFCATLQDRVNVLTFGAGSRLTVL.

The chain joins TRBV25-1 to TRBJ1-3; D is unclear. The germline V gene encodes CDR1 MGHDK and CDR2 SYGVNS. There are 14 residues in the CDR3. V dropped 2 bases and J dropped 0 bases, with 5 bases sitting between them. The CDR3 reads CASSELDSGNTIYF. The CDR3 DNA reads TGTGCCAGCAGTGAACTAGACTCTGGAAACACCATATATTTT.

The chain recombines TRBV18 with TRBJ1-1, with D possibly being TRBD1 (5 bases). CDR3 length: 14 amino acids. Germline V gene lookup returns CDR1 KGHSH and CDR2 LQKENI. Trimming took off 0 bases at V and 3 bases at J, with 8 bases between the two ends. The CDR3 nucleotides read TGTGCCAGCTCACCACCGGCCAGGGACACTGAAGCTTTCTTT. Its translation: CASSPPARDTEAFF.

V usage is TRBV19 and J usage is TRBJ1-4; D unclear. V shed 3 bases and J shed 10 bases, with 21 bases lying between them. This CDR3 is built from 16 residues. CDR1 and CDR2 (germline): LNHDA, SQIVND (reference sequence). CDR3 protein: CASSMGVPTPPRKLFF. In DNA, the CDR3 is TGTGCCAGTAGTATGGGAGTTCCAACCCCCCCGAGAAAACTGTTTTTT.

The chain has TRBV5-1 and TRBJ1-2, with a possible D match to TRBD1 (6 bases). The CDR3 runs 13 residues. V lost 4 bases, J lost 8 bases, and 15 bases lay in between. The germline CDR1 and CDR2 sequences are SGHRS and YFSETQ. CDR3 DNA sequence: TGCGCCAGCAGCGTGGACAGACCCGGCGGCTACACCTTC. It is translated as CASSVDRPGGYTF.

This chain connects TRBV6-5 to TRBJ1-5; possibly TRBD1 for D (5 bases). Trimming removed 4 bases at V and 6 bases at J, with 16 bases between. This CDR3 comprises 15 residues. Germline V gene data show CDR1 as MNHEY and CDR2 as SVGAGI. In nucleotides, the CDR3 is TGTGCCAGCAGTTCAGGACATTCCGTCGGTCAGCCCCAGCATTTT. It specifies CASSSGHSVGQPQHF.

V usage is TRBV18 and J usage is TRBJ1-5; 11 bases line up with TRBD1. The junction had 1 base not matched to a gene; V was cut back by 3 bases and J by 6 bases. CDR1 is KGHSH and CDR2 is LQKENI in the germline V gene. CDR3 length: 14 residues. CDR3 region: CASSPGQGVQPQHF. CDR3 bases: TGTGCCAGCTCACCGGGACAGGGGGTTCAGCCCCAGCATTTT.

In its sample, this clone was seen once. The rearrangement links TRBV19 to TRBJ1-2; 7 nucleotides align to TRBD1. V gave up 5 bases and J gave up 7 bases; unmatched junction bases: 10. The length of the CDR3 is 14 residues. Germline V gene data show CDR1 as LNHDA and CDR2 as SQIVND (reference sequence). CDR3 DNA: TGTGCCAGTAGTCACCCAGGGGGTAAAGTTGGCTACACCTTC. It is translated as CASSHPGGKVGYTF.

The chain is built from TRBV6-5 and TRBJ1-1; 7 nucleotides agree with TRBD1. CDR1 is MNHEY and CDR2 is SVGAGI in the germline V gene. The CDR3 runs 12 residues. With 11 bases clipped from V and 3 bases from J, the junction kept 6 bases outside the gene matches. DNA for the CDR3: TGTGCCGTTAGGGGGCGATACACTGAAGCTTTCTTT. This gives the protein CAVRGRYTEAFF.

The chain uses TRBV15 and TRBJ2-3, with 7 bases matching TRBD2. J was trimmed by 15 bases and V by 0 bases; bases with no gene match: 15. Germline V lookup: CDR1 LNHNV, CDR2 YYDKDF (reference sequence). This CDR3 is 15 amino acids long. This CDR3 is CATSRDLADSGVRYF. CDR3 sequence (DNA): TGTGCCACCAGCAGAGATCTAGCCGACAGCGGGGTAAGATATTTT.

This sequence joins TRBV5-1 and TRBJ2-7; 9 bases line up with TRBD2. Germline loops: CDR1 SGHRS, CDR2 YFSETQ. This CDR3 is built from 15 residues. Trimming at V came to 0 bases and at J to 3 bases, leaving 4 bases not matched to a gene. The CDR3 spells CASSLEASGVYEQYF. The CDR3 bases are TGCGCCAGCAGCTTGGAGGCTAGCGGGGTCTACGAGCAGTACTTC.

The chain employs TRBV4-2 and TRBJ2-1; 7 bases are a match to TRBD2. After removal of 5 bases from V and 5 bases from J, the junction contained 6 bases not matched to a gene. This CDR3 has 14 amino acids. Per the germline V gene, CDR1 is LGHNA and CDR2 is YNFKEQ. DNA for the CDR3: TGTGCCAGCAGCTTTAGCGGGCAGGACAATGAGCAGTTCTTC. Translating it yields CASSFSGQDNEQFF.

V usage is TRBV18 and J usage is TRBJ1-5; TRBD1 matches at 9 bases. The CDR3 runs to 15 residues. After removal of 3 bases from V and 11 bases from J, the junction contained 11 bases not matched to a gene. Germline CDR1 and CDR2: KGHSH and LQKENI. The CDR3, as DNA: TGTGCCAGCTCACCCGGCCGGGACAGGGAGGGGACCCAGCATTTT. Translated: CASSPGRDREGTQHF.

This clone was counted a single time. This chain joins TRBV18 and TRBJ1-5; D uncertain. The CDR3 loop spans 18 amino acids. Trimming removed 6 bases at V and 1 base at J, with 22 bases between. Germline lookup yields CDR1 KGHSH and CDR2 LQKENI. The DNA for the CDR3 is TGTGCCAGCTCCCCCGACCTCACTGGAGTTTTAAGCAATCAGCCCCAGCATTTT. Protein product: CASSPDLTGVLSNQPQHF.